This T cell receptor beta chain emerged from a study of shared clonotypes between healthy human individuals (dated by TCRdb to the early 2020s). In terms of the full investigation: A couple of women and a few men aged 18 to 49 years were included in the cohort. For each donor, CD4 naive and CD4 memory were each given three plates, CD8 naive was given two plates, and CD8 memory was given one plate. The study deeply sequenced blood TCR repertoires of five healthy adults to estimate repertoire size and the extent of clonotype sharing between individuals. To increase sequencing depth and limit assay-specific biases, different laboratories used diverse techniques to prepare libraries and sequence TCR repertoires. Between about 0.8 and 9 billion PBMCs per donor were obtained by leukapheresis.

Using the deep immunoSEQ assay, multiplex PCR amplified TCR CDR3 regions from genomic DNA. For each cell subset, the extracted genomic DNA was distributed evenly across all wells of several immunoSEQ 96-well plates, and each plate served as one replicate. For sorted subsets, 200 to 250 ng genomic DNA, equal to tens of thousands of T cell genomes, was loaded into each replicate PCR. Purified libraries were measured with a Qubit 3.0 fluorometer, size-checked on a Bioanalyzer 2100, and measured again with the KAPA Library Quantification kit. Every immunoSEQ 96-well plate was sequenced on a dedicated single-read 150-cycle Illumina NextSeq 550 flow cell. The original methods were these. Because the immunoSEQ output held only junctional sequences and lacked quality scores, the filtering could not match the filtering applied to full-length reads. To assign V/J genes and CDR3, sequences were annotated using PyIR, a Python wrapper for IgBLAST v1.9, with IMGT germline references. Reads with weak V/J assignments (E-value above 1e-6), missing CDR3, stop codons, out-of-frame junctions, or ambiguous translated residues were removed. V3J clonotypes were defined by identical inferred V gene, J gene, and CDR3 amino acid sequence. To compute the percentage overlap between repertoires, the number of shared unique clonotypes was divided by the size of the smaller repertoire. RTK rarefaction, the Chao1 estimator, and Recon v2.1 estimates of unobserved clonotypes were used to assess repertoire richness. OLGA was used to compute generation probabilities for all TCRbeta clonotypes that the gDNA method yielded from a handful of donors. Drawn from immuneACCESS, this table holds only the in-frame rearrangements with V and J called that TCRdb kept. Clones are partly lost; checked studies trace under half to an unresolved V gene and leave the rest unexplained. The V and J calls and clone size are taken from that table; D and trimming were inferred from the DNA. This sample holds hundreds of thousands of clones; 85% to 95% were observed only once. The ten largest clones represent over 0.1% of the sample.

As regards this clone: The antigen it binds to is not known. No base-level quality is on record; no much larger clone is a single base apart.

V is reduced by 4 bases and J by 2 bases, leaving a spacing of 12 bases between them. From cysteine to phenylalanine, the CDR3 is 14 amino acids long. The only DNA kept is the CDR3, 42 bases in frame from the first base. Based on the germline V gene, the CDR1 and CDR2 sequences are SGDLS and YYNGEE. The investigation overall reported the following: Clonotypes shared by all four sorted-subset donors showed higher generation probabilities than non-shared clonotypes. Incomplete sequencing was indicated by rarefaction of sorted-subset datasets, despite the large sequencing depth. Across a handful of donors, approximately 5% of naive CD4, roughly 3.3% of naive CD8, approximately 2.5% of memory CD4, and 0.4% of memory CD8 clonotypes were shared. Because the study included a small number of donors, the genetic and exposure-history diversity represented was limited. Sampling was restricted to blood, and TCR repertoires in tissue are likely to differ from TCR repertoires in blood. Naive subsets generally had larger estimated clonotype richness than memory subsets did. Based on pairwise subsampling, the degree of clonotype sharing among donors was expected to be affected by sequencing depth.

CD8 naive samples were CD45RO-negative cells positively selected for CCR7, giving a CD45RA+CCR7+ population that excluded TemRA cells. The donors were healthy, HIV-negative adults who had no recently reported acute infections or vaccinations. All donors were Caucasian adults living in Nashville, Tennessee, USA. Blood was collected by leukapheresis, and PBMCs were isolated by Ficoll-Histopaque density gradient centrifugation and then cryopreserved in liquid nitrogen vapor phase. Analytical flow cytometry was used to check the purity and quantity of every magnetically sorted T cell population. Genomic DNA was isolated from every sorted fraction and measured by UV absorbance on a Nanodrop 2000c.

The chain employs TRBV9 and TRBJ1-1; there is no confident call for the D gene. The sequence came from a woman in her 30s in good health. The sample was naive CD8+ T cells sorted from blood. In the paper's terms, the cell subset or site label means: CD45RA+CCR7+. The sequence in DNA is TGTGCCAGCAGCCCCCGACCGACTAACACTGAAGCTTTCTTT. Translated, this gives CASSPRPTNTEAFF. Reference TRBV9 and TRBJ1-1 genes cover what lies past the CDR3, so the full variable domain is DSGVTQTPKHLITATGQRVTLRCSPRSGDLSVYWYQQSLDQGLQFLIQYYNGEERAKGNILERFSAQQFPDLHSELNLSSLELGDSALYFCASSPRPTNTEAFFGQGTRLTVV.